This TCR beta chain was obtained from a study of T cell responses to AZD1222 COVID-19 vaccine. Repertoires were generated with immunoSEQ multiplex PCR, while TCRdb's copy carries only in-frame clones and drops some. The sample carries tens of thousands of clones, 90% recorded once. The CDR3 spans 14 residues. The V gene's germline CDR1 is MNHEY and CDR2 SVGAGI. The V segment lost 7 bases and the J segment 2 bases; nucleotides outside the gene matches: 4. This specimen consisted of peripheral blood, obtained 28 days after the second AZD1222 dose. This TCR was sampled from an adult who received the AZD1222 COVID-19 vaccine. This chain connects TRBV6-5 to TRBJ2-3; 9 bases align to TRBD1. The CDR3 spells CASTRDRDTDTQYF. The CDR3 nucleotides are TGTGCCAGCACCCGGGACAGGGACACAGATACGCAGTATTTT.